This T cell receptor (beta chain) was captured by sequencing in a study of T cells in Graves' hyperthyroidism and ophthalmopathy. Whole-study results and caveats: By a 13 V-J model, ophthalmopathy was set apart from stable hyperthyroidism.

The trim removed 4 bases at V and 9 bases at J, leaving 10 bases unmatched. Germline CDR1 reads SQVTM; CDR2 reads ANQGSEA. The CDR3 is 14 amino acids. Points on this clonotype: The antigen is undetermined.

RNA transcripts served as the template for amplifying TCR beta CDR3 regions. The TCR CDR3 was amplified in a first-round RT-PCR using the HTBI primer set. TCRdb fed the multiplex PCR reads into MiXCR, producing one record per CDR3 protein. Among about 700,000 distinct CDR3 sequences listed, 14% were seen once. The sequence was obtained from a woman aged 18-29 years with Graves' hyperthyroidism. This chain joins TRBV29-1 and TRBJ2-1; 9 bases agree with TRBD2. Sequenced: blood. The CDR3 is CSVVTSGLMSEQFF. CDR3 DNA sequence: TGCAGCGTTGTGACTAGCGGTTTGATGAGTGAGCAGTTCTTC.